Below, 5 T cell receptor beta chains from the same sample are listed, as sequenced in a study of beta chain features in type 1 diabetes. The sequenced template was cDNA made from the entire isolated RNA. The data were produced by immunoSEQ multiplex PCR, yet TCRdb's version contains in-frame clones alone and is incomplete. The sample holds around 300,000 clones, 7.5% to 9.5% seen once. The specimen sequenced was central memory CD4+ T cells from blood. These receptor sequences come from a woman aged 18-29 years in good health.

In this sample, this clone turned up a few times. V and J are TRBV9 and TRBJ1-2, with a possible D match to TRBD1 (5 bases). Germline loops: CDR1 SGDLS, CDR2 YYNGEE. V was pared by 0 bases and J by 3 bases, with 9 bases between. The CDR3 is 14 amino acids. The CDR3 protein is CASSVGGGYYGYTF. The DNA for the CDR3 is TGTGCCAGCAGCGTAGGTGGGGGTTACTATGGCTACACCTTC.

Only a few counts were recorded for this clone. A much larger clone is a single base away; this may be a read error. The CDR3 DNA is TGTGCCAGCAGAAGGGACAGCTCCTACGAGCAGTACGTC. This translates into CASRRDSSYEQYV. This chain uses TRBV28 with TRBJ2-7; 7 bases match TRBD1. This CDR3 has 13 amino acids. Trimming removed 6 bases from V and 0 bases from J; junction bases left unmatched: 2. The germline CDR1 and CDR2 sequences are MDHEN and SYDVKM.

This clone was observed a few times. The chain uses TRBV4-2 and TRBJ1-1; D is unclear. The CDR3 totals 16 residues. The ends were cut back, 0 bases at V and 0 bases at J, with 11 bases in the middle. Per the germline V gene, CDR1 is LGHNA and CDR2 is YNFKEQ. The CDR3 here is CASSQDLNTLNTEAFF. The CDR3 DNA follows: TGTGCCAGCAGCCAAGATTTAAACACATTGAACACTGAAGCTTTCTTT.

This chain joins TRBV5-4 and TRBJ1-1; D unclear. This CDR3 has 13 residues. The germline gives CDR1 SGHNT, CDR2 YYREEE (reference sequence). The V and J ends lost 1 base and 1 base respectively, with 5 bases between them. The CDR3 DNA follows: TGTGCCAGCAGCTTGTCTTGGAACACTGAAGCTTTCTTT. Amino acids: CASSLSWNTEAFF.

The chain employs TRBV5-1 and TRBJ2-4, with 7 bases identical to TRBD2. The CDR3 runs to 15 residues. Germline V gene lookup returns CDR1 SGHRS and CDR2 YFSETQ. Trimming removed 3 bases from V and 3 bases from J; junction bases left unmatched: 6. CDR3 sequence: CASSSGGDFKNIQYF. The CDR3 coding sequence is TGCGCCAGCAGCTCGGGGGGTGACTTCAAAAACATTCAGTACTTC.